The 10 T cell receptor beta chains below all came from one sample that was sequenced in a study of cytomegalovirus exposure and HLA in healthy donors. PCR was performed using 60 Vbeta and 13 Jbeta primers. Here immunoSEQ multiplex PCR was the method, and the copy in TCRdb shows in-frame clones only, minus some. The table includes 85,000 to 100,000 clones, about 76% detected once. Source material: PBMCs. The receptors stem from a human donor in good health.

The chain is built from TRBV6-5 and TRBJ1-2; D is perhaps TRBD1 (5 bases). The CDR3 has 14 amino acids. Germline lookup yields CDR1 MNHEY and CDR2 SVGAGI. The ends were cut back, 6 bases at V and 6 bases at J, with 17 bases in the middle. CDR3 sequence reads: CASSSSRGLNGYTF. CDR3 bases: TGTGCCAGCAGCTCGAGTAGGGGTTTAAATGGCTACACCTTC.

The J gene is TRBJ2-5, the V gene TRBV7-2, with 7 bases matching TRBD2. Trimming took 3 bases from V and 2 from J; bases not matched to a gene: 3. Germline V lookup: CDR1 SGHTA, CDR2 FQGNSA. CDR3 length: 14 residues. CDR3 DNA: TGTGCCAGCAGCTTTCTAGCGGTACAAGAGACCCAGTACTTC. Translated, it gives CASSFLAVQETQYF.

The chain couples TRBV2 to TRBJ2-5; a weak D match, TRBD2 (6 bases). The J call is in doubt because the DNA end fits TRBJ2-7 better. In germline, CDR1 is SNHLY, CDR2 FYNNEI. The CDR3 is 14 amino acids. The CDR3 protein is CASSHGGSIDEQYF. The CDR3 DNA follows: TGTGCCAGCAGCCATGGGGGGTCTATAGACGAGCAGTACTTC.

This chain joins TRBV9 and TRBJ2-1, with D possibly matching TRBD2 (6 bases). The CDR3 runs to 16 residues. CDR1 is SGDLS and CDR2 is YYNGEE in the germline V gene. The germline V and J ends were trimmed by 4 bases and 7 bases, with 21 bases remaining between them. The CDR3 loop reads CASSSLRMGLLNEQFF. CDR3 sequence (DNA): TGTGCCAGCAGCTCCCTCAGAATGGGACTCCTAAATGAGCAGTTCTTC.

This chain joins TRBV10-1 and TRBJ2-1; 12 bases line up with TRBD2. Germline V gene sequence: CDR1 WNHNN, CDR2 SYGVQD (reference sequence). There are 15 residues in the CDR3. The V gene end was trimmed by 6 bases and the J gene end by 6 bases; junction bases not matched to a gene: 6. CDR3 region: CASSDGLAGLNEQFF. The CDR3 nucleotides are TGCGCCAGCAGCGACGGACTAGCGGGACTCAATGAGCAGTTCTTC.

The chain uses TRBV4-3 and TRBJ2-2, with TRBD1 identical over 9 bases. This CDR3 has 15 amino acids. The V and J ends lost 1 base and 5 bases, in that order; junction bases with no gene match: 2. Germline CDR1 is LGHNA and CDR2 is YSLEER. The CDR3 sequence: CASSQADRGTGELFF. CDR3 in DNA: TGCGCCAGCAGCCAAGCAGACAGGGGGACCGGGGAGCTGTTTTTT.

This clone was counted a single time. The V gene is TRBV5-1, the J gene TRBJ1-2; 10 nucleotides agree with TRBD1. V lost 4 bases, J lost 7 bases, and 13 bases stayed unmatched. CDR3 size: 16 residues. From germline, CDR1 is SGHRS and CDR2 YFSETQ. The CDR3 region is CASSPPTGTGDGGYTF. The CDR3 region has the DNA TGCGCCAGCAGCCCCCCAACCGGGACAGGGGATGGTGGCTACACCTTC.

This rearrangement joins TRBV6-5 to TRBJ1-1, with TRBD1 matching over 10 bases. Trimming removed 7 bases from V and 5 bases from J; junction bases left unmatched: 7. The CDR3 has 14 residues. Germline V gene sequence: CDR1 MNHEY, CDR2 SVGAGI. The CDR3 DNA is TGTGCCAGCACCAGGGACAGGGGATGGACTGAAGCTTTCTTT. This sequence encodes CASTRDRGWTEAFF.

About this clone itself: A junction end diverges from the germline sequence, so it may reflect a read error. The rearrangement links TRBV5-1 to TRBJ1-3; D is ambiguous. This CDR3 has 15 residues. CDR1 is SGHRS and CDR2 is YFSETQ in the germline V gene. The CDR3 DNA is TGCGCCAGCAGATTGGACTCTCTCTCTGGAAACACCATATATTTT. Translated, it gives CASRLDSLSGNTIYF.

This chain connects TRBV29-1 to TRBJ2-7, with D tentatively TRBD2 (6 bases). Trimming stripped 6 bases from V and 6 bases from J, with 21 bases between. The CDR3 contains 14 residues. From germline, CDR1 is SQVTM and CDR2 ANQGSEA. The CDR3 spells CSVGDGGPGGEQYF. The CDR3 nucleotides read TGCAGCGTGGGGGACGGAGGGCCCGGGGGCGAGCAGTACTTC.